These 21 T cell receptor beta chains were sequenced from one sample in a study of blood T cell repertoires in COVID-19. Clones were sequenced by immunoSEQ multiplex PCR, and TCRdb holds only the in-frame ones, with some missing. The table shows approximately 140,000 clones, with approximately 86% occurring only once. The sample taken for sequencing was PBMCs or T cells enriched from blood (not recorded which). All receptors come from a woman between 45 and 65 years old who had recovered from COVID-19.

The V call is TRBV19, the J call TRBJ1-1, with TRBD1 identical over 7 bases. Germline V gene sequence: CDR1 LNHDA, CDR2 SQIVND (reference sequence). With V trimmed by 5 bases and J by 4 bases, 4 bases remained unmatched. The CDR3 is made up of 13 amino acids. The CDR3 DNA reads as TGTGCCAGTAGTGTAACAGGGGTCACTGAAGCTTTCTTT. Amino acids: CASSVTGVTEAFF.

This rearrangement joins TRBV27 to TRBJ2-4; 9 nucleotides agree with TRBD1. This CDR3 is 14 amino acids long. Germline values: CDR1 MNHEY, CDR2 SMNVEV (reference sequence). V was clipped by 5 bases and J by 6 bases; unmatched bases: 5. The CDR3 DNA is TGTGCCAGCAGTACAGGGACAGGGCCAAACATTCAGTACTTC. Encoded protein: CASSTGTGPNIQYF.

This sequence joins TRBV19 and TRBJ2-3, with 7 bases fitting TRBD2. Germline loops: CDR1 LNHDA, CDR2 SQIVND (reference sequence). V dropped 1 base and J dropped 4; count of bases not matched to a gene: 8. The CDR3 is made up of 16 amino acids. The CDR3 DNA reads TGTGCCAGTAGTATAGCCGGCGGGGGAGCACCAGATACGCAGTATTTT. The encoded protein is CASSIAGGGAPDTQYF.

This clone was recorded a few times. The CDR3 DNA reads TGTGCCAGCAGCGTTACAGGGGGCATGGGCAATCAGCCCCAGCATTTT. Translating gives CASSVTGGMGNQPQHF. The chain uses TRBV27 and TRBJ1-5; 9 positions agree with TRBD1. The germline V gene has CDR1 MNHEY and CDR2 SMNVEV (reference sequence). J was trimmed by 2 bases and V by 6 bases; bases with no gene match: 8. The CDR3 is 16 residues long.

The CDR3 DNA sequence: TGTGCCAGCAGTTCTCTAACGTGGGAAAAACTGTTTTTT. Translated: CASSSLTWEKLFF. V and J are TRBV6-5 and TRBJ1-4; D call uncertain. From germline, CDR1 is MNHEY and CDR2 SVGAGI. Trimming removed 4 bases from V and 8 bases from J, with 11 bases in between. CDR3 length equals 13 residues.

The genes are TRBV9 and TRBJ2-1; 7 bases fit TRBD2. The trim removed 3 bases at V and 10 bases at J, leaving 16 bases unmatched. This CDR3 is 16 amino acids long. Germline V gene sequence: CDR1 SGDLS, CDR2 YYNGEE. The CDR3 protein is CASSAEGTMNLDEQFF. CDR3 bases: TGTGCCAGCAGCGCGGAGGGGACTATGAACCTCGACGAGCAGTTCTTC.

The chain joins TRBV5-1 to TRBJ2-5; possible D gene TRBD2, 5 bases. Germline V lookup: CDR1 SGHRS, CDR2 YFSETQ. This CDR3 is 15 amino acids long. V lost 2 bases and J 1 base, leaving 12 bases between the germline ends. Here the CDR3 DNA reads TGCGCCAGCAGCTTCGCGGGCTCTTTCCAAGAGACCCAGTACTTC. This sequence encodes CASSFAGSFQETQYF.

The rearrangement links TRBV3-1 (or the pseudogene TRBV3-2) to TRBJ1-2; a possible D gene is TRBD1 (6 bases). Between the trimmed V and J ends, which lost 2 bases and 10 bases, there was a span of 14 bases. The germline V gene encodes CDR1 LGHDT and CDR2 YNNKEL (reference sequence). CDR3 length equals 13 residues. Written as DNA, the CDR3 is TGTGCCAGCAGCCAAAAAAGTGTGGGACACTACACCTTC. As protein: CASSQKSVGHYTF.

The V and J genes are TRBV30 and TRBJ2-4, with TRBD1 identical over 7 bases. The CDR3 consists of 15 residues. V dropped 0 bases and J dropped 7; count of bases not matched to a gene: 9. The germline gives CDR1 GTSNPN, CDR2 SVGIG (reference sequence). The CDR3 DNA reads as TGTGCCTGGAGTGTACCCGACAGGGAAGTTAACATTCAGTACTTC. It encodes CAWSVPDREVNIQYF.

The chain recombines TRBV2 with TRBJ2-7; unclear D gene. The V end was cut by 3 bases, the J end by 6 bases, with 12 bases between. There are 13 residues in the CDR3. The germline CDR1 and CDR2 sequences are SNHLY and FYNNEI. The CDR3 nucleotides read TGTGCCAGCAGTGATCCCGGTCCCTTCGAGCAGTACTTC. It specifies CASSDPGPFEQYF.

V usage is TRBV18 and J usage is TRBJ1-1, with TRBD1 identical over 8 bases. The CDR3 spans 14 residues. Germline V gene sequence: CDR1 KGHSH, CDR2 LQKENI. V gave up 4 bases and J gave up 3 bases; unmatched junction bases: 4. The CDR3, as DNA: TGTGCCAGCTCACGGACAGGGACCGACACTGAAGCTTTCTTT. Encoded protein: CASSRTGTDTEAFF. The full variable domain, rest sourced from reference TRBV18 and TRBJ1-1, is NAGVMQNPRHLVRRRGQEARLRCSPMKGHSHVYWYRQLPEEGLKFMVYLQKENIIDESGMPKERFSAEFPKEGPSILRIQQVVRGDSAAYFCASSRTGTDTEAFFGQGTRLTVV.

V is TRBV3-1 (or the pseudogene TRBV3-2) and J is TRBJ2-5, with D tentatively TRBD2 (6 bases). The germline CDR1 and CDR2 sequences are LGHDT and YNNKEL (reference sequence). Trimming stripped 5 bases from V and 2 bases from J, with 15 bases between. CDR3 length: 15 residues. CDR3 sequence: CASSSPGLRQETQYF. For the CDR3, the DNA is TGTGCCAGCAGCTCCCCGGGACTCAGACAAGAGACCCAGTACTTC.

This chain links TRBV6-5 with TRBJ1-2, with TRBD1 as a possible D gene (5 bases). CDR3 size: 15 residues. Trimming stripped 2 bases from V and 2 bases from J, with 12 bases between. Germline CDR1 reads MNHEY; CDR2 reads SVGAGI. The CDR3 sequence is CASSYQAGGNYGYTF. The CDR3 DNA is TGTGCCAGCAGTTACCAGGCCGGGGGAAACTATGGCTACACCTTC.

This chain links TRBV9 with TRBJ1-1; perhaps TRBD1 as D (5 bases). V was clipped by 2 bases and J by 5 bases, with 13 bases between them. Germline V gene sequence: CDR1 SGDLS, CDR2 YYNGEE. The CDR3 covers 14 residues. This CDR3 is CASSVSGGGTEAFF. The DNA of the CDR3 is TGTGCCAGCAGCGTGTCGGGGGGAGGGACTGAAGCTTTCTTT.

V gene TRBV28 combines with J gene TRBJ2-3, with 8 bases matching TRBD1. Trimming cost V 8 bases and J 5 bases; bases outside gene matches: 3. CDR1 MDHEN and CDR2 SYDVKM come from the germline V gene. This CDR3 contains 12 residues. The CDR3 region has the DNA TGTGCCAGCCGACAGGGGTTAGATACGCAGTATTTT. It encodes CASRQGLDTQYF.

The J gene is TRBJ1-2, the V gene TRBV3-1 (or the pseudogene TRBV3-2), with a possible D match to TRBD1 (6 bases). V was trimmed by 4 bases and J by 3 bases, leaving 18 bases between them. Germline CDR1 reads LGHDT; CDR2 reads YNNKEL (reference sequence). This CDR3 is built from 16 residues. This chain's CDR3 is CASSRDTRVLYYGYTF. The CDR3, as DNA: TGTGCCAGCAGCCGGGACACCCGAGTTCTATACTATGGCTACACCTTC.

Only one count was recorded for this clone. The V and J genes are TRBV5-1 and TRBJ2-5; 7 bases align to TRBD1. In germline, CDR1 is SGHRS, CDR2 YFSETQ. The junction had 8 bases not matched to a gene; V was cut back by 4 bases and J by 5 bases. This CDR3 has 14 residues. CDR3 coding DNA: TGCGCCAGCAGCAACAGGGGATTTAGGGAGACCCAGTACTTC. This sequence encodes CASSNRGFRETQYF.

The chain couples TRBV18 to TRBJ2-1; 10 positions agree with TRBD2. With 0 bases clipped from V and 7 bases from J, the junction kept 12 bases outside the gene matches. This CDR3 is built from 18 residues. Germline lookup yields CDR1 KGHSH and CDR2 LQKENI. CDR3 amino acids: CASSPPNLAGVYRNEQFF. The DNA of the CDR3 is TGTGCCAGCTCACCACCGAATCTAGCGGGGGTATACCGTAATGAGCAGTTCTTC.

This chain connects TRBV12-3 or TRBV12-4 to TRBJ1-2; a weak D match, TRBD1 (5 bases). The CDR3 sequence is 13 residues long. The ends were cut back, 4 bases at V and 7 bases at J, with 13 bases in the middle. CDR3 nucleotides: TGTGCCAGCAGTTGGGGGAGGGGTGCTGGCTACACCTTC. It codes for CASSWGRGAGYTF.

The chain couples TRBV6-4 to TRBJ1-2; the match to TRBD1 covers 8 bases. The CDR3 extends over 14 amino acids. Germline assignment: CDR1 MRHNA and CDR2 SNTAGT. V lost 0 bases and J lost 8; bases outside the gene matches: 5. The chain's CDR3 is CASSDSGRGLGYTF. CDR3 DNA: TGTGCCAGCAGTGACTCAGGCAGGGGGCTCGGCTACACCTTC.

The rearrangement links TRBV6-5 to TRBJ2-7; possible D gene TRBD1, 6 bases. The CDR3 spans 15 residues. V lost 6 bases, J lost 3 bases, and 18 bases lay in between. Germline assignment: CDR1 MNHEY and CDR2 SVGAGI. The chain's CDR3 is CASRFQQGKGYEQYF. CDR3 DNA: TGTGCCAGCAGGTTCCAACAGGGTAAGGGCTACGAGCAGTACTTC.